One sample yielded the 5 T cell receptor beta chains listed below, sequenced in a study of beta chain features in type 1 diabetes. Their antigens are not known. Expressed TCRB transcripts were sequenced, since all the RNA that had been isolated was reverse transcribed. The protocol was immunoSEQ multiplex PCR, while the TCRdb copy is restricted to in-frame clones and leaves out a portion. This table has around 650,000 clones, about an eighth appearing once. Notes on the study in general: People with Type 1 diabetes carried modestly yet significantly shorter TCRB CDR3s in all four CD4+ subsets.

Specimen: naive CD4+ T cells from blood. The receptors shown here come from a man aged 30-40 years with type 1 diabetes.

The J gene is TRBJ2-5, the V gene TRBV7-3, with D perhaps TRBD1 or TRBD2 (5 bases each). CDR3 length: 17 amino acids. CDR1 is SGHTA, CDR2 FQGTGA, per germline. Trimming took 5 bases from V and 4 from J, leaving 23 bases between them. Here the CDR3 reads CASSQLEGRSSGETQYF. The DNA of the CDR3 is TGTGCCAGCAGCCAGCTTGAGGGGCGTAGTTCGGGAGAGACCCAGTACTTC.

The chain carries TRBV7-2 and TRBJ2-3, with a weak D call TRBD2 (5 bases). CDR3 length: 15 amino acids. Germline lookup yields CDR1 SGHTA and CDR2 FQGNSA. V lost 5 bases and J lost 6, with 18 bases in between. CDR3 DNA sequence: TGTGCCAGCAGCGCGAACGGGATGCACACCGATACGCAGTATTTT. Translated, it gives CASSANGMHTDTQYF.

The rearrangement links TRBV7-9 to TRBJ2-7; D gene uncertain. The CDR3 is 14 residues long. Per germline, CDR1 SEHNR and CDR2 FQNEAQ (reference sequence). Trimming removed 8 bases at V and 0 bases at J, with 14 bases between. The CDR3 reads CASSLQDGSYEQYF. As DNA, the CDR3 is TGTGCCAGCTCGTTACAAGACGGCTCCTACGAGCAGTACTTC.

The V gene is TRBV12-5, the J gene TRBJ1-5; tentative D call: TRBD1 (6 bases). CDR1 LGHNT and CDR2 FRNRAP come from the germline V gene. The V gene lost 5 bases and the J gene lost 2 bases, with 13 bases spanning the gap. The CDR3 is made up of 15 amino acids. This CDR3 reads CASGKGPGGNQPQHF. The DNA for the CDR3 is TGTGCTAGTGGTAAAGGGCCAGGGGGCAATCAGCCCCAGCATTTT.

This clone came up a few times. The V gene is TRBV7-2, the J gene TRBJ2-5, with TRBD2 as a possible D gene (6 bases). The germline CDR1 and CDR2 sequences are SGHTA and FQGNSA. The CDR3 consists of 15 residues. V lost 5 bases to trimming and J lost 2 bases, with 15 bases between them. CDR3 nucleotide sequence: TGTGCCAGCAGCCGTTCTGGGGGGAATCAAGAGACCCAGTACTTC. Its translation is CASSRSGGNQETQYF.